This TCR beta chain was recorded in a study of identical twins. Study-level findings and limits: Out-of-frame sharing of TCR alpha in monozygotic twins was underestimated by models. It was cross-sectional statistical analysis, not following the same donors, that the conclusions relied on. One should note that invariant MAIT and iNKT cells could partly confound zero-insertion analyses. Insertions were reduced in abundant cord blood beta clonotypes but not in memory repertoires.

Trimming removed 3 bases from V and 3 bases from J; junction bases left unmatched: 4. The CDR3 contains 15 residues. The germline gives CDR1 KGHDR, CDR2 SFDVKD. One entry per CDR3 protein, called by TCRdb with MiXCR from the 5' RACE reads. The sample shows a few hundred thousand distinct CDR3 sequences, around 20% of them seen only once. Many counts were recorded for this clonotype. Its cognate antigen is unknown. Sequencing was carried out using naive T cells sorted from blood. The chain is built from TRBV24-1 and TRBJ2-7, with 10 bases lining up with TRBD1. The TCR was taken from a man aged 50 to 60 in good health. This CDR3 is CATSDTGTGVYEQYF. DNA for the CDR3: TGTGCCACCAGTGATACCGGGACAGGGGTCTACGAGCAGTACTTC.